The 15 T cell receptor beta chains listed next were all sequenced from one sample in a study of cytomegalovirus exposure and HLA in healthy donors. Primers included in the PCR were 60 Vbeta and 13 Jbeta primers. The repertoire was sequenced with immunoSEQ multiplex PCR; TCRdb's copy has only in-frame clones and lacks some. This sample yields around 150,000 clones, of which roughly 80% are seen a single time; about 12% belongs to the top ten. The sequenced sample consisted of PBMCs. The receptors derive from a woman aged 50 to 60 in good health and CMV-seronegative.

The chain combines TRBV19 with TRBJ1-5, with no clear D. Trimming removed 5 bases at V and 7 bases at J, with 15 bases between. The V gene's germline CDR1 is LNHDA and CDR2 SQIVND (reference sequence). The CDR3 covers 14 residues. The CDR3 region is CASSPLRRGQPQHF. The CDR3 DNA reads TGTGCCAGTAGTCCCCTGCGACGAGGCCAGCCCCAGCATTTT.

The chain couples TRBV6-6 to TRBJ2-5; 8 bases map to TRBD1. J was trimmed by 5 bases and V by 8 bases; bases with no gene match: 7. CDR3 size: 13 residues. Germline V CDR1 and CDR2: MNHNY, SVGAGI (reference sequence). CDR3 sequence: CASRQGAAETQYF. CDR3 sequence (DNA): TGTGCCAGCCGGCAGGGGGCGGCGGAGACCCAGTACTTC.

The chain uses TRBV7-9 and TRBJ2-2; D might be TRBD1 (5 bases). Germline assignment: CDR1 SEHNR and CDR2 FQNEAQ (reference sequence). This CDR3 comprises 15 residues. V was pared by 5 bases and J by 7 bases, with 17 bases between. In nucleotides, the CDR3 is TGTGCCAGCAGCCCCCGACAGCCTGCAGGCGGGGAGCTGTTTTTT. Encoded protein: CASSPRQPAGGELFF. Combining the CDR3 with reference TRBV7-9 and TRBJ2-2 gives the whole variable domain DTGVSQNPRHKITKRGQNVTFRCDPISEHNRLYWYRQTLGQGPEFLTYFQNEAQLEKSRLLSDRFSAERPKGSFSTLEIQRTEQGDSAMYLCASSPRQPAGGELFFGEGSRLTVL.

The rearrangement links TRBV27 to TRBJ2-7; D is perhaps TRBD2 (5 bases). Looked up from germline, CDR1 is MNHEY and CDR2 is SMNVEV (reference sequence). V was shortened by 0 bases and J by 8 bases, with 20 bases between the two germline ends. The CDR3 has 16 amino acids. DNA of the CDR3: TGTGCCAGCAGTTTATCGGCCCGCGGCTACCCCGGGAAGCAGTACTTC. Protein product: CASSLSARGYPGKQYF.

The gene calls are TRBV18 and TRBJ1-1; 9 bases map to TRBD1. The length of the CDR3 is 15 residues. CDR1 KGHSH and CDR2 LQKENI come from the germline V gene. V was pared by 2 bases and J by 3 bases, with 4 bases of the junction left unmatched. The CDR3 DNA reads TGTGCCAGCTCACCAGGACAGGGGAGGGACACTGAAGCTTTCTTT. It is translated as CASSPGQGRDTEAFF. The complete variable domain, with remaining parts taken from reference TRBV18 and TRBJ1-1, reads NAGVMQNPRHLVRRRGQEARLRCSPMKGHSHVYWYRQLPEEGLKFMVYLQKENIIDESGMPKERFSAEFPKEGPSILRIQQVVRGDSAAYFCASSPGQGRDTEAFFGQGTRLTVV.

The J gene is TRBJ1-5, the V gene TRBV19, with D maybe TRBD1 (6 bases). V shed 9 bases and J shed 2 bases, with 17 bases lying between them. Germline CDR1 reads LNHDA; CDR2 reads SQIVND (reference sequence). The CDR3 sequence is 15 residues long. The CDR3 sequence: CASKLGGAGNQPQHF. The CDR3 DNA follows: TGTGCCAGCAAACTTGGGGGGGCTGGCAATCAGCCCCAGCATTTT.

This clone was seen only once. Other DNA sequences in this sample translate to the same CDR3. The V gene is TRBV7-2, the J gene TRBJ2-3; TRBD1 matches at 7 bases. From germline, CDR1 is SGHTA and CDR2 FQGNSA. The CDR3 sequence is 14 residues long. Trimming cost V 5 bases and J 6 bases; bases outside gene matches: 8. The CDR3 loop reads CASSPRTGVDTQYF. Here the CDR3 DNA reads TGTGCCAGCAGCCCCCGGACAGGAGTTGATACGCAGTATTTT.

The chain is built from TRBV5-1 and TRBJ2-3; D ambiguous. The CDR3 sequence is 12 residues long. V dropped 2 bases and J dropped 4 bases, with 5 bases sitting between them. Germline values: CDR1 SGHRS, CDR2 YFSETQ. CDR3 nucleotide sequence: TGCGCCAGCAGCTTTGTATCAGATACGCAGTATTTT. Translated, it gives CASSFVSDTQYF.

This clone showed up just a few times. This sequence joins TRBV19 and TRBJ2-5, with D possibly being TRBD1 (6 bases). The CDR3 has 15 amino acids. V was pared by 5 bases and J by 1 base, with 14 bases between. CDR1 and CDR2 from the germline V gene are LNHDA and SQIVND (reference sequence). The CDR3 reads CASSSYSGVQETQYF. In nucleotides, the CDR3 is TGTGCCAGTAGTTCCTATTCAGGGGTCCAAGAGACCCAGTACTTC.

V is TRBV27 and J is TRBJ2-7, with D unclear. The CDR3 length is 13 residues. V dropped 3 bases and J dropped 3 bases, with 9 bases sitting between them. Germline assignment: CDR1 MNHEY and CDR2 SMNVEV (reference sequence). The CDR3 region is CASSFTAYYEQYF. Written as DNA, the CDR3 is TGTGCCAGCAGTTTCACTGCCTACTACGAGCAGTACTTC.

The chain joins TRBV10-3 to TRBJ2-5; 8 nucleotides align to TRBD2. The V gene end was trimmed by 5 bases and the J gene end by 3 bases; junction bases not matched to a gene: 5. The CDR3 loop spans 14 amino acids. Germline values: CDR1 ENHRY, CDR2 SYGVKD. The CDR3 DNA follows: TGTGCCATCAGTCCCAGCGGGGGCAAAGAGACCCAGTACTTC. Amino acid sequence: CAISPSGGKETQYF.

The chain couples TRBV7-3 to TRBJ2-5, with 11 nucleotides matching TRBD2. This CDR3 has 16 amino acids. V trimming: 1 base; J trimming: 4 bases; junction bases outside the gene matches: 5. Germline V gene lookup returns CDR1 SGHTA and CDR2 FQGTGA. The CDR3 reads CASSLISGGARETQYF. DNA of the CDR3: TGTGCCAGCAGCTTAATTAGCGGGGGGGCCCGAGAGACCCAGTACTTC.

This chain links TRBV19 with TRBJ2-7, with D possibly matching TRBD2 (5 bases). This CDR3 spans 15 amino acids. Germline CDR1 and CDR2: LNHDA and SQIVND (reference sequence). Trimming removed 1 base at V and 2 bases at J, with 12 bases between. CDR3 DNA: TGTGCCAGTAGTATAGGCTCGGGAACAGCCTACGAGCAGTACTTC. Translated: CASSIGSGTAYEQYF.

This chain connects TRBV28 to TRBJ1-2, with 11 positions matching TRBD1. The CDR3 spans 18 residues. The V gene's germline CDR1 is MDHEN and CDR2 SYDVKM. J gave up 0 bases and V 4 bases, and 10 bases lay outside the gene matches. DNA for the CDR3: TGTGCCAGCAGTTGGATCGCGGGACAGGGGGAAGCTAACTATGGCTACACCTTC. Translating it yields CASSWIAGQGEANYGYTF.

The chain couples TRBV2 to TRBJ2-1; 11 bases are a match to TRBD2. CDR1 and CDR2 from the germline V gene are SNHLY and FYNNEI. This CDR3 comprises 14 residues. V trimming: 5 bases; J trimming: 5 bases; junction bases outside the gene matches: 2. The CDR3 is CASSLAGGNNEQFF. CDR3 sequence (DNA): TGTGCCAGCAGTCTAGCGGGGGGAAACAATGAGCAGTTCTTC.